This TCR beta chain stems from a study of blood T cells in healthy people across ages. Points from the study as a whole: Both higher diversity and more naive CD4+ cells marked long-lived donors when set against aged donors. Older age went with lower TCR beta diversity per million T cells, in a roughly linear way. Nothing was known about donor CMV status, and this possibly confounded expanded clonotype changes.

Primers used in a second PCR of roughly 6 to 11 cycles were a sample-barcoded 5' primer and a J-beta primer mix. Each CDR3 protein is one row after TCRdb ran MiXCR on the 5' RACE reads. This sample yields around 900,000 distinct CDR3 sequences, of which more than 25% are seen a single time; approximately 15% belongs to the top ten. This clonotype was detected only a few times. The antigen is unknown. Samples had at least 7 million PBMCs isolated from them. The trim removed 6 bases at V and 0 bases at J, leaving 4 bases unmatched. The germline V gene encodes CDR1 DFQATT and CDR2 SNEGSKA (reference sequence). CDR3 length: 14 amino acids.

The sequenced sample consisted of blood. The sequence came from a woman over 75 in good health. The chain couples TRBV20-1 to TRBJ1-5; 8 positions match TRBD1. The CDR3 sequence is CSAQTGDSNQPQHF. In nucleotides, the CDR3 is TGCAGTGCGCAGACAGGGGATAGCAATCAGCCCCAGCATTTT.